What follows describes a single T cell receptor beta chain. The data were taken from a study of blood T cell repertoires in COVID-19. The CDR3 covers 13 residues. Germline values: CDR1 SGHTS, CDR2 YDEGEE. With 4 bases removed from V and 7 bases from J, the gap between germline ends came to 14 bases. Study processing details: Quantification of nucleated cells was approximated via reference gene primer amplification. TCRdb's table, derived via immunoSEQ multiplex PCR, lists solely in-frame clones and lacks some. The V and J calls and clone size are taken from that table; D and trimming were inferred from the DNA. The sample carries about 15,000 clones, 73% recorded once.

The clonotype was recovered from a man between 65 and 85 years old with acute or convalescent COVID-19. The material sequenced was peripheral blood. The gene calls are TRBV5-8 and TRBJ1-2; no firm D call. CDR3 region: CASSRAGPIGYTF. The CDR3 DNA follows: TGTGCCAGCAGCCGAGCAGGTCCTATTGGCTACACCTTC. The full variable domain, in which reference TRBV5-8 and TRBJ1-2 provide the parts outside the CDR3, is EAGVTQSPTHLIKTRGQQATLRCSPISGHTSVYWYQQALGLGLQFLLWYDEGEERNRGNFPPRFSGRQFPNYSSELNVNALELEDSALYLCASSRAGPIGYTFGSGTRLTVV.